This T cell receptor beta chain comes out of a study of blood T cell repertoires in COVID-19. Across the study: The cDNA or gDNA used as material had been derived from T cells, B-cell-depleted T cells, or PBMCs.

This clone was observed once. This table comes from immunoSEQ multiplex PCR, and its TCRdb copy is limited to in-frame clones, with some not included. The sample includes 300,000 to 350,000 clones, 75% to 95% seen only once; the top ten take about 7%. Sequenced sample: peripheral blood. The sequence came from a woman in her 30s with COVID-19, enrolled during active disease.

The CDR3 reads CASATGTGGRNQPQHF. For the CDR3, the DNA is TGTGCCAGCGCTACCGGGACAGGGGGACGAAATCAGCCCCAGCATTTT. The chain links TRBV28 to TRBJ1-5; 11 bases fit TRBD1. The CDR3 totals 16 residues. The J segment lost 4 bases and the V segment lost 8 bases, leaving 10 bases of the junction unmatched. The germline V gene has CDR1 MDHEN and CDR2 SYDVKM.